This paragraph reports one TCR beta chain. The entry originates in a study of blood T cell repertoires in COVID-19. Study at large: Italy, Spain and the United States were the sources of the convalescent and acute COVID-19 samples.

Assay used: immunoSEQ multiplex PCR; TCRdb lists only in-frame clones, some missing. The table records 100,000 to 150,000 clones, 70% to 85% of them present only once. The CDR3 sequence is 16 residues long. Looked up from germline, CDR1 is SGHRS and CDR2 is YFSETQ. V was clipped by 4 bases and J by 0 bases, with 17 bases between them. This chain uses TRBV5-1 with TRBJ2-7; the D gene is possibly TRBD2 (6 bases). Sequenced input: peripheral blood. This sequence was found in a woman between 50 and 59 years old with acute or convalescent COVID-19. CDR3 loop: CASSAGREEDSYEQYF. The CDR3 bases are TGCGCCAGCAGCGCAGGAAGGGAGGAGGACTCCTACGAGCAGTACTTC.